This entry features one TCR beta chain sequence. Reverse transcription of roughly 0.45 to 1 ug RNA was performed with random hexamers. MiXCR, run by TCRdb on the immunoSEQ multiplex PCR reads, gives a single entry per CDR3 protein. The table lists over 150,000 distinct CDR3 sequences, around 96% of them singletons, with 0.12% in the top ten. Trimming shortened V by 1 base and J by 4 bases, and 8 bases separated the two germline ends. This CDR3 contains 15 residues. The germline CDR1 and CDR2 sequences are SGHVS and FQNEAQ. This entry belongs to a study of CD8 T cells in Susac syndrome. Study as a whole: Intravenous immunoglobulin alone or corticosteroids were being given to patients with Susac syndrome at blood draw, unless they were therapy-naive.

Sequenced sample: CD4+ T cells from PBMCs. The chain has TRBV7-8 and TRBJ2-6; D unclear. The clonotype was recovered from a human donor with Susac syndrome. The CDR3 sequence: CASSLGIMGANVLTF. The CDR3 region has the DNA TGTGCCAGCAGCTTAGGGATCATGGGGGCCAACGTCCTGACTTTC.